This T cell receptor beta chain was captured in a study of cytomegalovirus exposure and HLA in healthy donors. Germline CDR1 reads SNHLY; CDR2 reads FYNNEI. V lost 9 bases to trimming and J lost 5 bases; unmatched junction nucleotides: 8. The CDR3 is 13 residues long. It was with 60 Vbeta and 13 Jbeta primers that the PCR ran. TCRdb's copy holds only in-frame clones and misses some; the assay was immunoSEQ multiplex PCR. The repertoire holds 150,000 to 200,000 clones, with around 76% as singletons. Sequenced sample: PBMCs. The genes are TRBV2 and TRBJ1-1, with TRBD1 identical over 8 bases. The receptor comes from a woman in her 40s in good health and CMV-seronegative. Here the CDR3 DNA reads TGTGCCAGGAGCGGGACAGGTATGACTGAAGCTTTCTTT. Amino acids: CARSGTGMTEAFF. The full variable domain, completed using reference TRBV2 and TRBJ1-1, is EPEVTQTPSHQVTQMGQEVILRCVPISNHLYFYWYRQILGQKVEFLVSFYNNEISEKSEIFDDQFSVERPDGSNFTLKIRSTKLEDSAMYFCARSGTGMTEAFFGQGTRLTVV.